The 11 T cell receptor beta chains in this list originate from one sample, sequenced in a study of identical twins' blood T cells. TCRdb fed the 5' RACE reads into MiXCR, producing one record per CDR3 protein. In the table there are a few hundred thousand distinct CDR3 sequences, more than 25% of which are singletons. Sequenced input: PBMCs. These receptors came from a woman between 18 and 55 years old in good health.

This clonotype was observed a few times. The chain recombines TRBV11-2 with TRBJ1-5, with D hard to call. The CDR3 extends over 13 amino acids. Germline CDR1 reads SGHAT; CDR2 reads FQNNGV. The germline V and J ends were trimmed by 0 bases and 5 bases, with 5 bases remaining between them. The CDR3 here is CASSLDNDQPQHF. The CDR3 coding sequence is TGTGCCAGCAGCTTAGATAACGATCAGCCCCAGCATTTT.

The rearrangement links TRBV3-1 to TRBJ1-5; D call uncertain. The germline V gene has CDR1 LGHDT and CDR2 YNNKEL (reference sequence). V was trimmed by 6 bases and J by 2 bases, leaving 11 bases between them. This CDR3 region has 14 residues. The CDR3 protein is CASSPDGGNQPQHF. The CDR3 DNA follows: TGTGCCAGCAGTCCTGACGGGGGCAATCAGCCCCAGCATTTT. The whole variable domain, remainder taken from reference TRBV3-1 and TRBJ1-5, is DTAVSQTPKYLVTQMGNDKSIKCEQNLGHDTMYWYKQDSKKFLKIMFSYNNKELIINETVPNRFSPKSPDKAHLNLHINSLELGDSAVYFCASSPDGGNQPQHFGDGTRLSIL.

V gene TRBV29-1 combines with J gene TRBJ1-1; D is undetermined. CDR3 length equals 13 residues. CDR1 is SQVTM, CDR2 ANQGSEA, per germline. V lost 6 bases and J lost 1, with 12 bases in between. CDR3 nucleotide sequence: TGCAGCGTGACGGGAGGGAGGAACACTGAAGCTTTCTTT. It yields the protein CSVTGGRNTEAFF.

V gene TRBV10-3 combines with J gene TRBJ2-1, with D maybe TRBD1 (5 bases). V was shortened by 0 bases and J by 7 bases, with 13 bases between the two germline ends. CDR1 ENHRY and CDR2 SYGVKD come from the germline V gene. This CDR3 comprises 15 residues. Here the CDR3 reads CAISESRGISNEQFF. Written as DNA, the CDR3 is TGTGCCATCAGTGAGTCTAGGGGCATTTCTAATGAGCAGTTCTTC.

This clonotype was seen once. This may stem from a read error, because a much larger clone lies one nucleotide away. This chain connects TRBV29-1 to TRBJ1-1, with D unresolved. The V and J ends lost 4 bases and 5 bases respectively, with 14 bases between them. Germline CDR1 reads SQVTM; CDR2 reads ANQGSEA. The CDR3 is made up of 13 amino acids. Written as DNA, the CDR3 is TGCAGCGTTGGGACGGCTTTTGGGACTGAAGCTTTCTTT. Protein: CSVGTAFGTEAFF.

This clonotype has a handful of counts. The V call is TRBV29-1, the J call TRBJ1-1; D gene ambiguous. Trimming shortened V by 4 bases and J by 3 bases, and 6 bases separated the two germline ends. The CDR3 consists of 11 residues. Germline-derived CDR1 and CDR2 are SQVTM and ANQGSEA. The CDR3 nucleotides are TGCAGCGTTGTAGGGTACACTGAAGCTTTCTTT. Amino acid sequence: CSVVGYTEAFF. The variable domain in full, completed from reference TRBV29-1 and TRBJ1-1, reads SAVISQKPSRDICQRGTSLTIQCQVDSQVTMMFWYRQQPGQSLTLIATANQGSEATYESGFVIDKFPISRPNLTFSTLTVSNMSPEDSSIYLCSVVGYTEAFFGQGTRLTVV.

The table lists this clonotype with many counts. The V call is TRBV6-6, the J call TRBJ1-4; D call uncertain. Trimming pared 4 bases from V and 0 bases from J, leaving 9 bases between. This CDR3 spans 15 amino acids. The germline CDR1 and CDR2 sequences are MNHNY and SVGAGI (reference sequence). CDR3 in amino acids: CASSLDGATNEKLFF. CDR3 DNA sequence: TGTGCCAGCAGTTTAGACGGTGCAACTAATGAAAAACTGTTTTTT.

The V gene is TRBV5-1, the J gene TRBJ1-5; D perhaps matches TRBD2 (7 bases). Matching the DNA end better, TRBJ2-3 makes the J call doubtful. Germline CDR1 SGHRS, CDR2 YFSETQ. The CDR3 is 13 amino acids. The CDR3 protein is CASPRGGNQPQYF. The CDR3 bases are TGCGCCAGCCCAAGGGGGGGCAATCAGCCCCAGTATTTT.

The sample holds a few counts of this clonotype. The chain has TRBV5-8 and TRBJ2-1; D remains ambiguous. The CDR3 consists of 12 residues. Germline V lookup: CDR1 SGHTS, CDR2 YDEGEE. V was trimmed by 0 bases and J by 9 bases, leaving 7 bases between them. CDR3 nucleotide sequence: TGTGCCAGCAGCTTGGAGTTCCGTGAGCAGTTCTTC. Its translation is CASSLEFREQFF.

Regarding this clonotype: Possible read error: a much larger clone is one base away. The CDR3: CASSYSGQINQLQHF. The CDR3 coding sequence is TGTGCCAGCAGTTACTCGGGGCAGATCAATCAGCTCCAGCATTTT. The rearrangement joins TRBV6-2 or TRBV6-3 to TRBJ1-5; D may be TRBD1 (5 bases). In germline, CDR1 is MNHEY, CDR2 SVGEGT. The CDR3 sequence is 15 residues long.

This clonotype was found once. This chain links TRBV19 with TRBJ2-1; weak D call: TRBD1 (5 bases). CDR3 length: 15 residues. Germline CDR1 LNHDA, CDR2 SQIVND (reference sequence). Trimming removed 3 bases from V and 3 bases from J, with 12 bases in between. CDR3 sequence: CASSIKGQFYNEQFF. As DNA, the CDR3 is TGTGCCAGTAGTATTAAGGGGCAGTTCTACAATGAGCAGTTCTTC.